This T cell receptor beta chain was captured in a study of control samples from healthy donors and cancer patients. Generated by immunoSEQ multiplex PCR, the TCRdb table keeps only in-frame clones and is missing some. The sample lists roughly 48,000 clones; under 95% were seen once. The CDR3 totals 15 residues. The germline V gene has CDR1 LGHNA and CDR2 YNFKEQ. V shed 1 base and J shed 5 bases, with 14 bases lying between them. This clone occurred once. This chain connects TRBV4-2 to TRBJ2-5, with D unresolved. This clonotype was sampled from a woman aged 40 to 50 with head and neck cancer. Sample: PBMCs. CDR3 region: CASSQGTARGETQYF. The CDR3 nucleotides read TGTGCCAGCAGCCAAGGGACGGCCCGTGGGGAGACCCAGTACTTC.